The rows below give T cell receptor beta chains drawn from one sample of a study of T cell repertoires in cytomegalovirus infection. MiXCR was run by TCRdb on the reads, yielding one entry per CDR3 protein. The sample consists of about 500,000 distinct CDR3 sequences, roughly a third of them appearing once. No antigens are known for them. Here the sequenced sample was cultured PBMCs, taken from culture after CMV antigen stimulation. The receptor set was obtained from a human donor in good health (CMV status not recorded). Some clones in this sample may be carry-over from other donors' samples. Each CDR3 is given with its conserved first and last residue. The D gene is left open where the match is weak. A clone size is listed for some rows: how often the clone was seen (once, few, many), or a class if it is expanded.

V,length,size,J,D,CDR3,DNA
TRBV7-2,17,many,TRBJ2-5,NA,CASSKGQYSPRQETQYF,TGTGCCAGCAGCAAAGGTCAATACTCCCCCCGCCAAGAGACCCAGTACTTC
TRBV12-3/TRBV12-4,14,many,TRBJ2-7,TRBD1,CASRHTGELYEQYF,TGTGCCAGCAGACATACAGGGGAACTGTACGAGCAGTACTTC
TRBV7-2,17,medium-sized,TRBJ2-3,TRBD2,CASSLPLTSGNTDTQYF,TGTGCCAGCAGCTTACCCCTGACTAGCGGAAACACAGATACGCAGTATTTT
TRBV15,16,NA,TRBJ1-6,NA,CATSSPQSSYNSPLHF,TGTGCCACCAGCAGCCCGCAAAGCTCCTATAATTCACCCCTCCACTTT
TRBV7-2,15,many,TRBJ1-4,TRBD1,CASSFTGQGAEKLFF,TGTGCCAGCAGTTTTACAGGACAGGGGGCAGAAAAACTGTTTTTT
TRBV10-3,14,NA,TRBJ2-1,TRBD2,CAISDLAGIYGQFF,TGTGCCATCAGTGATTTAGCGGGAATCTACGGGCAGTTCTTC
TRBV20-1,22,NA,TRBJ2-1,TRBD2,CSARDRRPSGTDGHFSYNEQFF,TGCAGTGCTAGAGATAGGAGACCTAGCGGGACCGACGGCCATTTCTCCTACAATGAGCAGTTCTTC
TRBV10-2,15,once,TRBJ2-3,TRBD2,CASSVSGTSTDTQYF,TGCGCCAGCAGTGTCAGCGGGACTAGCACAGATACGCAGTATTTT
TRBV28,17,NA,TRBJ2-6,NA,CASSFWGKGGGANVLTF,TGTGCCAGCAGTTTCTGGGGGAAGGGGGGGGGGGCCAACGTCCTGACTTTC
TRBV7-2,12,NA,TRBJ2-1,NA,CASSLVKGEQFF,TGTGCCAGCAGCTTAGTTAAAGGGGAACAGTTCTTC
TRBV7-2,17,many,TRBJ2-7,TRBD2,CASSPAPASGRKNEQYF,TGTGCCAGCAGCCCCGCACCTGCTAGCGGGAGGAAGAACGAGCAGTACTTC
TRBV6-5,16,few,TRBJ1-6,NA,CASSSPRRGRGSPLHF,TGTGCCAGCAGTTCGCCCCGCCGGGGGAGGGGTTCACCCCTCCACTTT
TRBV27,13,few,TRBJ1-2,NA,CATGPGPHYGYTF,TGTGCCACCGGACCGGGACCCCACTATGGCTACACCTTC
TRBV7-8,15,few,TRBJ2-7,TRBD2,CASRLISGGSYEQYF,TGTGCCAGCAGGCTGATTAGCGGGGGATCCTACGAGCAGTACTTC
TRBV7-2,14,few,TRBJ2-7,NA,CASSLAQLSYEQYF,TGTGCCAGCAGCTTAGCCCAGCTCTCCTACGAGCAGTACTTC
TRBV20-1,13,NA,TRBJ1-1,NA,CSASSGRDAEAFF,TGCAGTGCTAGTTCGGGGAGGGACGCTGAAGCTTTCTTT
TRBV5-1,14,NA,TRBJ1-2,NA,CASGPGSGNYGYTF,TGCGCCAGCGGCCCAGGATCCGGGAACTATGGCTACACCTTC
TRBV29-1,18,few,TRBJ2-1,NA,CSVEEGDKRVSGDNEQFF,TGCAGCGTTGAAGAGGGTGACAAGCGGGTCTCTGGGGACAATGAGCAGTTCTTC
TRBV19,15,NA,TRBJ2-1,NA,CASRMVAASYNEQFF,TGTGCCAGTAGGATGGTAGCGGCCTCCTACAATGAGCAGTTCTTC
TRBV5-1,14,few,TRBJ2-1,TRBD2,CASSLTSGISEQFF,TGCGCCAGCAGCTTGACTAGCGGGATTTCGGAGCAGTTCTTC
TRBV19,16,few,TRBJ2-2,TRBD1,CASSWVQGANTGELFF,TGTGCCAGTAGTTGGGTTCAGGGGGCCAACACCGGGGAGCTGTTTTTT
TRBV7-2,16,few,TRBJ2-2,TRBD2,CASSQTSGQNTGELFF,TGTGCCAGCAGCCAGACTAGCGGCCAGAACACCGGGGAGCTGTTTTTT
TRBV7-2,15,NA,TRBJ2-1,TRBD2,CASSLRLAGGYEQFF,TGTGCCAGCAGCTTAAGACTAGCGGGAGGCTATGAGCAGTTCTTC
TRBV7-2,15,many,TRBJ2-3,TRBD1,CASSFDRGPRDTQYF,TGTGCCAGCAGCTTCGATAGGGGGCCAAGAGATACGCAGTATTTT
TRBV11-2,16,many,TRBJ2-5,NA,CASSSYTGTLQETQYF,TGTGCCAGCAGCTCATATACCGGGACCTTGCAAGAGACCCAGTACTTC
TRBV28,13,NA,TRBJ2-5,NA,CASKGGWSETQYF,TGTGCCAGCAAGGGGGGTTGGTCAGAGACCCAGTACTTC
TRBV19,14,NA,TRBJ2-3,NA,CASRQLTSTDTQYF,TGTGCCAGTAGACAATTAACTAGCACAGATACGCAGTATTTT
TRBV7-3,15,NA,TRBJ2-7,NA,CASSFGGAGSYEQYF,TGTGCCAGCAGCTTCGGGGGCGCGGGCTCCTACGAGCAGTACTTC
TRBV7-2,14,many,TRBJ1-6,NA,CASSLVQSNSPLHF,TGTGCCAGCAGCTTAGTACAGAGTAATTCACCCCTCCACTTT